A selection of T cell receptor beta chains follows, all from one sample in a study of lymphopenia after photon versus proton radiotherapy. Libraries were prepared by immunoSEQ multiplex PCR; TCRdb keeps only in-frame clonotypes and omits some of them. The sample holds 50,000 or so clones, roughly 90% seen once. Specimen: peripheral blood, collected from a patient treated with photon-based radiotherapy. The receptors come from a woman aged 40 to 55 with cholangiocarcinoma. Each CDR3 is given without its conserved first and last residue. Size is stated for part of the rows, as once, few or many counts, or as a class when the clone is expanded.

size,J,V,CDR3
NA,TRBJ2-7,TRBV4-3,ASSQGLATTYEQY
once,TRBJ2-5,TRBV5-1,ASSSRQGRWETQY
NA,TRBJ1-1,TRBV2,ASSGTGEAF
NA,TRBJ2-5,TRBV7-9,ASSPGLAGEETQY
NA,TRBJ2-7,TRBV7-6,ASSSSPGYEQY
NA,TRBJ2-7,TRBV28,ASSLDTAYEQY
NA,TRBJ2-2,TRBV7-2,ASSGSGRDTGELF
few,TRBJ2-7,TRBV7-9,ASSLHYEQY
NA,TRBJ2-5,TRBV5-4,ASTDRLQETQY
NA,TRBJ1-2,TRBV30,AWSEADGWGDHGYT
NA,TRBJ1-1,TRBV6-5,ASSYRAVSGNTEAF
NA,TRBJ2-1,TRBV7-2,ASSSRGGAYNEQF
NA,TRBJ2-1,TRBV4-1,ASSQAGAEF
NA,TRBJ2-3,TRBV6-4,ASSRIWGDTQY
few,TRBJ2-2,TRBV6-5,ASSYRQGNTGELF
few,TRBJ1-1,TRBV18,ASSPGADYTEAF
NA,TRBJ2-7,TRBV5-1,ASSSTGREQY
NA,TRBJ1-2,TRBV6-5,ASSTFGQSNGYT
NA,TRBJ2-7,TRBV10-3,AIRDRGAYEQY
NA,TRBJ1-2,TRBV2,ASRDDSSRPYT
NA,TRBJ1-5,TRBV19,ASSIWDYSNQPQH
NA,TRBJ1-5,TRBV5-6,ASSLRGYSNQPQH